Sequencing of this T cell receptor (beta chain) was carried out in a study of T cell responses to AZD1222 COVID-19 vaccine. The repertoire was sequenced with immunoSEQ multiplex PCR; TCRdb's copy has only in-frame clones and lacks some. This sample carries about 120,000 clones, over 75% of them seen once, and the ten largest clones take under 4.5%. The CDR3 loop spans 12 amino acids. Germline V gene sequence: CDR1 KGHSH, CDR2 LQKENI. The junction had 1 base not matched to a gene; V was cut back by 3 bases and J by 8 bases. The sequence was collected from an adult who received the MenACWY meningococcal vaccine as a control. This chain uses TRBV18 with TRBJ2-1, with 7 bases matching TRBD2. Sequences were derived from peripheral blood, sampled 28 days after the second dose of the MenACWY control vaccine. The CDR3, as DNA: TGTGCCAGCTCACCGACTAGCCATGAGCAGTTCTTC. Protein: CASSPTSHEQFF.